This T cell receptor (beta chain) was documented in a study of blood T cell repertoires in COVID-19. Study information: Acute-phase and convalescent COVID-19 samples originated in the United States, Italy and Spain. Sample material is recorded as cDNA or gDNA derived from T cells, B-cell-depleted T cells, or PBMCs.

Authors' analysis steps: It was from reference gene primer amplification that nucleated cell counts were estimated. The protocol was immunoSEQ multiplex PCR, while the TCRdb copy is restricted to in-frame clones and leaves out a portion. D and trimming come from the DNA, and the V and J calls and clone size come from that table. Among 130,000 to 150,000 clones listed, 88% were seen once. CDR3 size: 14 residues. The chain links TRBV21-1 to TRBJ2-7; the D call of TRBD1 is as the table states it, not checked on the DNA. TRBV21-1 is tagged as a pseudogene. What was sequenced was peripheral blood. The receptor comes from a man aged 50-59 years with active or convalescent COVID-19. Here the CDR3 reads CASSKRRQNYEQYF. In DNA form, the CDR3 reads TGTGCCAGCAGCAAGCGGCGACAGAACTACGAGCAGTACTTC.